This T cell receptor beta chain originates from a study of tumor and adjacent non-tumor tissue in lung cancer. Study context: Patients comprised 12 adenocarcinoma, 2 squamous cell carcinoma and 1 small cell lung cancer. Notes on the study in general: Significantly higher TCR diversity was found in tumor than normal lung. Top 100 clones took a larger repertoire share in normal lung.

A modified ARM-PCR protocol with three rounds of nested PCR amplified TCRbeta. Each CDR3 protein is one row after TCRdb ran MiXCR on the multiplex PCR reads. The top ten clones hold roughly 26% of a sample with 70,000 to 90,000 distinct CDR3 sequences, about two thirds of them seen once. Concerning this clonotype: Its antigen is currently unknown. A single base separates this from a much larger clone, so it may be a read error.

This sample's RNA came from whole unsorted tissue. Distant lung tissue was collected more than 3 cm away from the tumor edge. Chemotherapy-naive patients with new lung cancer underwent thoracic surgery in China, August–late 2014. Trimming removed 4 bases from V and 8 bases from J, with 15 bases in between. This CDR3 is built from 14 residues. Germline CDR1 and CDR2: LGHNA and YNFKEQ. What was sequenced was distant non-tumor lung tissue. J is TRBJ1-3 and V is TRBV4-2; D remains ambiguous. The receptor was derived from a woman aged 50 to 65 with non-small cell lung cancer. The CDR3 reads CASSLYADSDTIYF. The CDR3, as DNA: TGTGCCAGCAGCCTCTACGCGGATTCGGACACCATATATTTT.